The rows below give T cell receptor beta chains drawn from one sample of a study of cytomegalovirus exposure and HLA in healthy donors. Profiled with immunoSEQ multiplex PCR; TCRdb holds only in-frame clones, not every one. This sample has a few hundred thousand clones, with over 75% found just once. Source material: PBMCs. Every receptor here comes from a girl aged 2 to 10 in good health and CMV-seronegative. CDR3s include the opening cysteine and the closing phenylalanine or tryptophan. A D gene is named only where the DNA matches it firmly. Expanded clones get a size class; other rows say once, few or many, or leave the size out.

CDR3aa: CASSYGLRGTQPQHF
CDR3nt: TGTGCCAGCAGTTACGGCCTCAGGGGGACTCAGCCCCAGCATTTT
v_gene: TRBV6-5
d_gene: TRBD1
len: 15
abundance: few
j_gene: TRBJ1-5

CDR3aa: CASSYSPSGGGEQFF
CDR3nt: TGTGCCAGCAGTTACTCCCCCAGCGGGGGTGGTGAGCAGTTCTTC
v_gene: TRBV6-5
d_gene: TRBD2
len: 15
abundance: .
j_gene: TRBJ2-1

CDR3aa: CASSGTDPEKLFF
CDR3nt: TGCGCCAGCTCCGGGACAGACCCTGAAAAACTGTTTTTT
v_gene: TRBV10-2
d_gene: TRBD1
len: 13
abundance: .
j_gene: TRBJ1-4

CDR3aa: CASSQGPSRLANTGELFF
CDR3nt: TGCGCCAGCAGCCAAGGCCCCTCGAGACTAGCGAACACCGGGGAGCTGTTTTTT
v_gene: TRBV4-1
d_gene: .
len: 18
abundance: .
j_gene: TRBJ2-2

CDR3aa: CASSDTQGYGYTF
CDR3nt: TGTGCCAGCAGCGACACCCAGGGTTATGGCTACACCTTC
v_gene: TRBV7-9
d_gene: .
len: 13
abundance: .
j_gene: TRBJ1-2

CDR3aa: CASSPSGSSYNEQFF
CDR3nt: TGTGCCAGCAGCCCAAGCGGAAGCTCCTACAATGAGCAGTTCTTC
v_gene: TRBV9
d_gene: .
len: 15
abundance: .
j_gene: TRBJ2-1

CDR3aa: CASRSENNSPLHF
CDR3nt: TGCGCCAGCAGGAGCGAAAATAATTCACCCCTCCACTTT
v_gene: TRBV5-1
d_gene: .
len: 13
abundance: .
j_gene: TRBJ1-6

CDR3aa: CASSLRTSREETQYF
CDR3nt: TGCGCCAGCAGCTTACGGACTAGCAGGGAAGAGACCCAGTACTTC
v_gene: TRBV5-1
d_gene: TRBD2
len: 15
abundance: .
j_gene: TRBJ2-5

CDR3aa: CASSVSYDSSYEQYF
CDR3nt: TGTGCCAGTAGTGTCAGTTACGACAGCTCCTACGAGCAGTACTTC
v_gene: TRBV19
d_gene: .
len: 15
abundance: .
j_gene: TRBJ2-7

CDR3aa: CASSYSTTGADHEQFF
CDR3nt: TGTGCCAGCAGTTACTCCACTACAGGGGCGGATCATGAGCAGTTCTTC
v_gene: TRBV6-5
d_gene: TRBD1
len: 16
abundance: .
j_gene: TRBJ2-1

CDR3aa: CASSYQGMVAFF
CDR3nt: TGTGCCAGCAGCTACCAGGGTATGGTAGCTTTCTTT
v_gene: TRBV11-2
d_gene: .
len: 12
abundance: once
j_gene: TRBJ1-1

CDR3aa: CASSAVVGLLETQYF
CDR3nt: TGTGCCAGCAGCGCTGTGGTGGGACTCCTAGAGACCCAGTACTTC
v_gene: TRBV2
d_gene: .
len: 15
abundance: .
j_gene: TRBJ2-5

CDR3aa: CAWGSIRQGKYEQYF
CDR3nt: TGTGCCTGGGGGAGTATTCGACAGGGGAAGTACGAGCAGTACTTC
v_gene: TRBV30
d_gene: TRBD1
len: 15
abundance: once
j_gene: TRBJ2-7

CDR3aa: CASSKGQPGELFF
CDR3nt: TGTGCCAGCAGCAAAGGACAGCCCGGGGAGCTGTTTTTT
v_gene: TRBV7-9
d_gene: .
len: 13
abundance: .
j_gene: TRBJ2-2

CDR3aa: CASSTTGGSNQGAFF
CDR3nt: TGTGCCAGTAGTACCACCGGAGGATCCAACCAAGGAGCTTTCTTT
v_gene: TRBV19
d_gene: .
len: 15
abundance: .
j_gene: TRBJ1-1

CDR3aa: CASSLVVGQSIYGYTF
CDR3nt: TGTGCCAGCAGCTTAGTAGTGGGACAGTCGATCTATGGCTACACCTTC
v_gene: TRBV7-9
d_gene: TRBD1
len: 16
abundance: .
j_gene: TRBJ1-2

CDR3aa: CASRGQAYGYTF
CDR3nt: TGTGCCAGCAGGGGACAGGCATATGGCTACACCTTC
v_gene: TRBV6-5
d_gene: TRBD1
len: 12
abundance: .
j_gene: TRBJ1-2

CDR3aa: CASSKQGYEQYF
CDR3nt: TGTGCCAGCAGCAAACAGGGGTACGAGCAGTACTTC
v_gene: TRBV5-4
d_gene: TRBD1
len: 12
abundance: few
j_gene: TRBJ2-7